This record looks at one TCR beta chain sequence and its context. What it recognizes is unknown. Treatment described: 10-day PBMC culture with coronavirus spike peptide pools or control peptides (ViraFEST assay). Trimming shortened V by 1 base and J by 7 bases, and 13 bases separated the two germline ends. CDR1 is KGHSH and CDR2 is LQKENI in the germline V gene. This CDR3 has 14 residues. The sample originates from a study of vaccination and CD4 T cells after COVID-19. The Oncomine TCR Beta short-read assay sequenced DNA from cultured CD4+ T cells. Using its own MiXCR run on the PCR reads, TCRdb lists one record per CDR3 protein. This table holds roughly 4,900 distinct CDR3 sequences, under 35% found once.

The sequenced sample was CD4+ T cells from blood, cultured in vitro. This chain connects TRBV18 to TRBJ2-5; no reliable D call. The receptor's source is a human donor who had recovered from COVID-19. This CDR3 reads CASSPQTQLGTQYF. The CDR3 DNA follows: TGTGCCAGCTCACCACAGACCCAATTAGGGACCCAGTACTTC.